This T cell receptor beta chain originates from a study of monozygotic twins with inflammatory bowel disease. Broader study findings: A single strong clonotype or signal linked to IBD was not supported.

With regard to this clonotype: No antigen is known for it.

After re-calling the 5' RACE reads, TCRdb lists one entry per CDR3 protein, DNA absent. The ten top clones account for roughly 5.8%, within a sample of fewer than 400,000 distinct CDR3 sequences. The sequence was collected from a human donor with ulcerative colitis or Crohn's disease, or a healthy co-twin of an affected twin (not recorded which). The sequenced material came from blood.

The CDR3 protein is CASSLLADSYNEQFF. This chain links TRBV5-1 with TRBJ2-1; TCRdb selects TRBD1, and the lack of DNA leaves this call unchecked. The germline gives CDR1 SGHRS, CDR2 YFSETQ. This CDR3 comprises 15 residues.